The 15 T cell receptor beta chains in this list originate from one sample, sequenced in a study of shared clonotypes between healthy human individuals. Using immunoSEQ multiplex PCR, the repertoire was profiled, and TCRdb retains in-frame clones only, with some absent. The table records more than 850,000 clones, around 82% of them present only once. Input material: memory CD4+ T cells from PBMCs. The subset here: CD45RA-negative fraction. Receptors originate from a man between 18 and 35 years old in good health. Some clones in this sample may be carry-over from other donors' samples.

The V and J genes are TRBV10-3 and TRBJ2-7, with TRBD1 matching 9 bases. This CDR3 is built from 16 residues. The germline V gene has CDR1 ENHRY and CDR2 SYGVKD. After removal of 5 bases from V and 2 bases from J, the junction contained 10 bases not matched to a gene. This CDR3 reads CAISSGTGKGTYEQYF. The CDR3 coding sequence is TGTGCCATCAGTTCCGGGACAGGGAAGGGGACCTACGAGCAGTACTTC.

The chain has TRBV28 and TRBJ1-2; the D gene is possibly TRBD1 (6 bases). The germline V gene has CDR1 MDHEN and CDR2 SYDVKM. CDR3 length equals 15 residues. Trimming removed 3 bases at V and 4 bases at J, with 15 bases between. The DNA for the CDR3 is TGTGCCAGCAGTTTGATCTCCCAGGACAGCTATGGCTACACCTTC. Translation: CASSLISQDSYGYTF.

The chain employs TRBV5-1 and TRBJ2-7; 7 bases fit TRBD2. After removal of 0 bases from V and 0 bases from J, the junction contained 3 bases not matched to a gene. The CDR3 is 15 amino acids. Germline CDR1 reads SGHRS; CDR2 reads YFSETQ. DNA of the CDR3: TGCGCCAGCAGCTTGGCCAGCGGGACCTCCTACGAGCAGTACTTC. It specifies CASSLASGTSYEQYF.

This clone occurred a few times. CDR3 sequence: CSAGGTEAFF. The CDR3 DNA reads TGCAGTGCGGGCGGGACTGAAGCTTTCTTT. This chain joins TRBV20-1 and TRBJ1-1; D not resolved. Germline V gives CDR1 DFQATT, CDR2 SNEGSKA (reference sequence). The V end was cut by 6 bases, the J end by 5 bases, with 7 bases between. This CDR3 spans 10 amino acids.

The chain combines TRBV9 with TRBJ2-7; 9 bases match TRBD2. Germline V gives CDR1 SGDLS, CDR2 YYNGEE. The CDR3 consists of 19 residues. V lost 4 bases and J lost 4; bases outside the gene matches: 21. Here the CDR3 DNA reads TGTGCCAGCAGCCAGAGCGTAGGGGCGGGAGGGCCGGTTTGGTACGAGCAGTACTTC. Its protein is CASSQSVGAGGPVWYEQYF.

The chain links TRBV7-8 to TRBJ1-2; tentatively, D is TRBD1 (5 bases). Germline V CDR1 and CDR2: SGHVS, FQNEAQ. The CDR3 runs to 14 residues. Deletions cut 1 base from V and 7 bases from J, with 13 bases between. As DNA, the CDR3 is TGTGCCAGCAGCTTAGGACAAACAGGTTTTGGCTACACCTTC. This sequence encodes CASSLGQTGFGYTF.

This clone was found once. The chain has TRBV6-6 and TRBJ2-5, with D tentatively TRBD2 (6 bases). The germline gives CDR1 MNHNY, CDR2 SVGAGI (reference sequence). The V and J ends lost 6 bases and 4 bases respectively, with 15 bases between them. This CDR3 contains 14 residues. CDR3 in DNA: TGTGCCAGCAGAAAGAATCTAGCGCTAGAGACCCAGTACTTC. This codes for CASRKNLALETQYF.

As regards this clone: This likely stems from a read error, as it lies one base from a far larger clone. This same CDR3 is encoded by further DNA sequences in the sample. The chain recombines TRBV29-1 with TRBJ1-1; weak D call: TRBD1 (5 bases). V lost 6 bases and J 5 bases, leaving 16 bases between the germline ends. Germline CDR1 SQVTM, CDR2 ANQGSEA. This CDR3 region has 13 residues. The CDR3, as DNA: TGCAGCGTCCAGACGGGGCTTGGGACTGAAGCTTTCTTT. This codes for CSVQTGLGTEAFF. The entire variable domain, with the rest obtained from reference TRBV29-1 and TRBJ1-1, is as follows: SAVISQKPSRDICQRGTSLTIQCQVDSQVTMMFWYRQQPGQSLTLIATANQGSEATYESGFVIDKFPISRPNLTFSTLTVSNMSPEDSSIYLCSVQTGLGTEAFFGQGTRLTVV.

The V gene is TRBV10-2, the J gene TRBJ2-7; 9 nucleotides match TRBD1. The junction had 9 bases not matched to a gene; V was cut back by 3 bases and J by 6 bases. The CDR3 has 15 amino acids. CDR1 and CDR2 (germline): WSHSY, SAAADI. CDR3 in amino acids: CASSDPGQGPSEQYF. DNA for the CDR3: TGCGCCAGCAGTGACCCGGGACAGGGTCCCTCCGAGCAGTACTTC.

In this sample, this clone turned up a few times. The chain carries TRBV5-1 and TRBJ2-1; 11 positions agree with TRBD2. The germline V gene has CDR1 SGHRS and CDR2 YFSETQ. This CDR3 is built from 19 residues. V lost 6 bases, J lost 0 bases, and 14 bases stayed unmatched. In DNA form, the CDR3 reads TGCGCCAGCACCCCCTCGGGGACTAGCGGTTCAAGCTCCTACAATGAGCAGTTCTTC. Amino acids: CASTPSGTSGSSSYNEQFF.

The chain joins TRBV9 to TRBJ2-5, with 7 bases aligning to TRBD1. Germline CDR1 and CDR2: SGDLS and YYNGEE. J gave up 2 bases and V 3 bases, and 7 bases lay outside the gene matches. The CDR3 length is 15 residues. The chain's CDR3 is CASSALGQYQETQYF. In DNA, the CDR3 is TGTGCCAGCAGCGCCTTGGGACAGTATCAAGAGACCCAGTACTTC. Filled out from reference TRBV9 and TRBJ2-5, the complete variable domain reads DSGVTQTPKHLITATGQRVTLRCSPRSGDLSVYWYQQSLDQGLQFLIQYYNGEERAKGNILERFSAQQFPDLHSELNLSSLELGDSALYFCASSALGQYQETQYFGPGTRLLVL.

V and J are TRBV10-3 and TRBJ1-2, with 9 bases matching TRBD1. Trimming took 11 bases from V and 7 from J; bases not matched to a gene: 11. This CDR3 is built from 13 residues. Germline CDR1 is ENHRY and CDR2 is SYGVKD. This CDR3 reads CASSVDRGRGYTF. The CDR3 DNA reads TGTGCCTCTTCCGTGGACAGGGGACGTGGCTACACCTTC.

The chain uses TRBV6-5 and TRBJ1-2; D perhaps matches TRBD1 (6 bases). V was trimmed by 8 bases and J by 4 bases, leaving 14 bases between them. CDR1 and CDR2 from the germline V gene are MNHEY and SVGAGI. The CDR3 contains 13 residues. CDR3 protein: CASAGGAGYGYTF. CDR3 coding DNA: TGTGCCAGCGCCGGGGGCGCCGGCTATGGCTACACCTTC.

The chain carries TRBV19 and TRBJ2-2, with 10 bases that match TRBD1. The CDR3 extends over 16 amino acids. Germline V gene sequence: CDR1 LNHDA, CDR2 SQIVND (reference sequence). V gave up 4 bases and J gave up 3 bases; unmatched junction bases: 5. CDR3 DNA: TGTGCCAGTAGTACAAAGGACAGGGGGTACACCGGGGAGCTGTTTTTT. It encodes CASSTKDRGYTGELFF.

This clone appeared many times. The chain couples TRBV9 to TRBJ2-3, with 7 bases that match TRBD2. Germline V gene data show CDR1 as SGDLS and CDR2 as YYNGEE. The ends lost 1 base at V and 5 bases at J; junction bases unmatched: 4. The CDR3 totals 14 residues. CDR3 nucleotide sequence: TGTGCCAGCAGCGTAATGATAGCGGGAGATACGCAGTATTTT. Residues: CASSVMIAGDTQYF. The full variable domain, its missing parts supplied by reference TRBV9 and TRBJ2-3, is DSGVTQTPKHLITATGQRVTLRCSPRSGDLSVYWYQQSLDQGLQFLIQYYNGEERAKGNILERFSAQQFPDLHSELNLSSLELGDSALYFCASSVMIAGDTQYFGPGTRLTVL.